This T cell receptor beta chain was identified in a study of control samples from healthy donors and cancer patients. Libraries were prepared by immunoSEQ multiplex PCR; TCRdb keeps only in-frame clonotypes and omits some of them. The sample shows 55,000 to 85,000 clones, around 87% of them seen only once. Germline values: CDR1 MDHEN, CDR2 SYDVKM. Losses at the gene ends were 7 bases for V and 5 bases for J; bases not matched to a gene: 9. The CDR3 length is 14 residues. This clonotype was obtained from a woman between 50 and 59 years old with head and neck cancer. The sequenced sample was PBMCs. The chain combines TRBV28 with TRBJ1-2; TRBD1 aligns across 8 bases. The CDR3 region has the DNA TGTGCCAGCATTAAGGGGGACAGGACGTATGGCTACACCTTC. Translated: CASIKGDRTYGYTF.